Each of the 18 T cell receptor beta chains below was sequenced from the same sample in a study of shared clonotypes between healthy human individuals. The method was immunoSEQ multiplex PCR; TCRdb's version includes in-frame clones alone and lacks a portion of them. The table records about 490,000 clones, roughly 80% of them present only once. Sequenced: PBMCs. These receptor sequences come from a woman aged 40 to 50 in good health. Some clones in this sample may be carry-over from other donors' samples.

V and J are TRBV19 and TRBJ1-1, with 7 bases identical to TRBD1. The CDR3 loop spans 14 amino acids. J gave up 3 bases and V 6 bases, and 7 bases lay outside the gene matches. Germline V gene sequence: CDR1 LNHDA, CDR2 SQIVND (reference sequence). CDR3 DNA: TGTGCCAGTAGCGCGACAGGGTTTGACACTGAAGCTTTCTTT. Protein sequence: CASSATGFDTEAFF.

CDR3 amino acids: CASSALIAGEQYF. DNA for the CDR3: TGTGCCAGCAGCGCCCTGATAGCGGGCGAGCAGTACTTC. The rearrangement uses TRBV7-8 and TRBJ2-7, with 7 bases aligning to TRBD2. V gave up 5 bases and J gave up 6 bases; unmatched junction bases: 7. The CDR3 covers 13 residues. CDR1 and CDR2 from the germline V gene are SGHVS and FQNEAQ.

The chain joins TRBV5-1 to TRBJ2-3; 12 nucleotides agree with TRBD2. This CDR3 has 16 residues. V lost 5 bases, J lost 4 bases, and 8 bases stayed unmatched. CDR1 is SGHRS and CDR2 is YFSETQ in the germline V gene. CDR3 coding DNA: TGCGCCAGCAGTTTGCGACTAGCGGGAGAGGCAGATACGCAGTATTTT. Protein product: CASSLRLAGEADTQYF. The whole variable domain, filled in from reference TRBV5-1 and TRBJ2-3, reads KAGVTQTPRYLIKTRGQQVTLSCSPISGHRSVSWYQQTPGQGLQFLFEYFSETQRNKGNFPGRFSGRQFSNSRSEMNVSTLELGDSALYLCASSLRLAGEADTQYFGPGTRLTVL.

V and J are TRBV6-5 and TRBJ1-1; D is ambiguous. The CDR3 contains 13 residues. With 3 bases removed from V and 2 bases from J, the gap between germline ends came to 7 bases. Germline V gives CDR1 MNHEY, CDR2 SVGAGI. Written as DNA, the CDR3 is TGTGCCAGCAGTTATCGAAGAAACACTGAAGCTTTCTTT. Translated, it gives CASSYRRNTEAFF.

This chain connects TRBV7-3 to TRBJ2-3, with D possibly TRBD1 on 5 matching bases. Germline V lookup: CDR1 SGHTA, CDR2 FQGTGA. This CDR3 has 13 amino acids. Trimming stripped 1 base from V and 8 bases from J, with 10 bases between. CDR3 in amino acids: CASSLRSGATQYF. The CDR3 region has the DNA TGTGCCAGCAGCTTAAGAAGTGGGGCTACGCAGTATTTT.

V usage is TRBV4-1 and J usage is TRBJ2-7; 12 positions match TRBD2. Germline lookup yields CDR1 MGHRA and CDR2 YSYEKL. The CDR3 totals 16 residues. The J segment lost 4 bases and the V segment lost 2 bases, leaving 6 bases of the junction unmatched. CDR3 sequence reads: CASSQFFLAGGYEQYF. In DNA form, the CDR3 reads TGCGCCAGCAGCCAATTTTTTCTAGCGGGAGGGTACGAGCAGTACTTC.

CDR3 protein: CASSLSGVSEQYF. The CDR3 DNA reads TGTGCCAGCAGTTTATCTGGGGTCTCAGAGCAGTACTTC. The genes are TRBV27 and TRBJ2-7; no clear D gene. Per germline, CDR1 MNHEY and CDR2 SMNVEV (reference sequence). This CDR3 comprises 13 residues. V lost 0 bases and J 7 bases, leaving 10 bases between the germline ends.

CDR3 loop: CASSRQRTAYEQYF. For the CDR3, the DNA is TGTGCCAGCAGCCGACAGCGCACAGCCTACGAGCAGTACTTC. The chain uses TRBV6-4 and TRBJ2-7, with D tentatively TRBD1 (5 bases). V dropped 6 bases and J dropped 2 bases, with 14 bases sitting between them. Looked up from germline, CDR1 is MRHNA and CDR2 is SNTAGT. The CDR3 totals 14 residues.

The gene calls are TRBV11-2 and TRBJ2-7, with 14 positions matching TRBD2. Germline assignment: CDR1 SGHAT and CDR2 FQNNGV. The CDR3 spans 17 residues. J was trimmed by 3 bases and V by 5 bases; bases with no gene match: 9. The CDR3 spells CASSIAGLAGAHYEQYF. CDR3 bases: TGTGCCAGCAGCATCGCGGGACTAGCGGGAGCCCACTACGAGCAGTACTTC.

The chain employs TRBV5-4 and TRBJ2-3, with D perhaps matching TRBD2 (6 bases). CDR1 and CDR2 from the germline V gene are SGHNT and YYREEE (reference sequence). The CDR3 is 15 residues long. V was clipped by 2 bases and J by 0 bases, with 10 bases between them. The CDR3 spells CASSFQRVSTDTQYF. CDR3 in DNA: TGTGCCAGCAGCTTCCAGCGGGTGAGCACAGATACGCAGTATTTT.

The rearrangement joins TRBV27 to TRBJ2-7; D is tentatively TRBD1 or TRBD2 (5 bases each). The CDR3 totals 14 residues. The V gene's germline CDR1 is MNHEY and CDR2 SMNVEV (reference sequence). Trimming removed 3 bases at V and 2 bases at J, with 11 bases between. CDR3 sequence (DNA): TGTGCCAGCAGTTTTAGTCAGGGAGCCTACGAGCAGTACTTC. Its translation: CASSFSQGAYEQYF.

This chain connects TRBV20-1 to TRBJ2-7, with TRBD2 matching 8 bases. V lost 6 bases, J lost 6 bases, and 4 bases stayed unmatched. Per germline, CDR1 DFQATT and CDR2 SNEGSKA (reference sequence). The CDR3 covers 11 residues. CDR3 sequence: CSAGGGTEQYF. Written as DNA, the CDR3 is TGCAGTGCCGGGGGGGGGACCGAGCAGTACTTC.

Concerning this clone: Given a far larger clone just one base away, this is likely a sequencing read error. The chain is built from TRBV30 and TRBJ2-2; no firm D call. The CDR3 has 11 amino acids. Germline values: CDR1 GTSNPN, CDR2 SVGIG (reference sequence). This CDR3 reads CVWSVGGELFF. The CDR3 DNA sequence: TGTGTCTGGAGTGTAGGCGGGGAGCTGTTTTTT.

The chain recombines TRBV7-3 with TRBJ2-3; tentative D call: TRBD1 (6 bases). Trimming shortened V by 4 bases and J by 6 bases, and 17 bases separated the two germline ends. The germline V gene has CDR1 SGHTA and CDR2 FQGTGA. This CDR3 has 15 amino acids. The CDR3 region has the DNA TGTGCCAGCAGCTCCTCAAGGGCCCAGGGGGATACGCAGTATTTT. Protein product: CASSSSRAQGDTQYF. Using reference TRBV7-3 and TRBJ2-3 for the parts outside the CDR3, the full variable domain is GAGVSQTPSNKVTEKGKYVELRCDPISGHTALYWYRQSLGQGPEFLIYFQGTGAADDSGLPNDRFFAVRPEGSVSTLKIQRTERGDSAVYLCASSSSRAQGDTQYFGPGTRLTVL.

The CDR3 sequence: CASSGAGAYLRYEQYF. DNA for the CDR3: TGTGCCAGCAGCGGCGCAGGGGCCTATCTCCGCTACGAGCAGTACTTC. The V gene is TRBV11-1, the J gene TRBJ2-7; D is possibly TRBD1 (6 bases). V was clipped by 5 bases and J by 3 bases, with 20 bases between them. Germline V gene lookup returns CDR1 SGHAT and CDR2 FQDESV (reference sequence). The CDR3 covers 16 residues.

The chain recombines TRBV19 with TRBJ1-1; weak D call: TRBD1 (5 bases). This CDR3 is 13 amino acids long. The V end was cut by 6 bases, the J end by 1 base, with 9 bases between. Germline CDR1 is LNHDA and CDR2 is SQIVND (reference sequence). The CDR3 protein is CASRHTGNTEAFF. CDR3 bases: TGTGCCAGTAGACACACAGGGAACACTGAAGCTTTCTTT.

This clone was observed a single time. The chain is built from TRBV18 and TRBJ1-5, with 7 bases matching TRBD1. With 0 bases clipped from V and 4 bases from J, the junction kept 3 bases outside the gene matches. Germline V gene data show CDR1 as KGHSH and CDR2 as LQKENI. This CDR3 region has 15 residues. CDR3 sequence: CASSPPDRENQPQHF. CDR3 in DNA: TGTGCCAGCTCACCACCCGACAGGGAAAATCAGCCCCAGCATTTT.

The chain carries TRBV28 and TRBJ2-7; tentatively, D is TRBD2 (5 bases). Trimming removed 4 bases at V and 6 bases at J, with 10 bases between. The CDR3 is 12 residues long. The germline V gene has CDR1 MDHEN and CDR2 SYDVKM. The CDR3 is CASSSGYFEQYF. The CDR3 nucleotides are TGTGCCAGCAGTTCGGGGTATTTCGAGCAGTACTTC.